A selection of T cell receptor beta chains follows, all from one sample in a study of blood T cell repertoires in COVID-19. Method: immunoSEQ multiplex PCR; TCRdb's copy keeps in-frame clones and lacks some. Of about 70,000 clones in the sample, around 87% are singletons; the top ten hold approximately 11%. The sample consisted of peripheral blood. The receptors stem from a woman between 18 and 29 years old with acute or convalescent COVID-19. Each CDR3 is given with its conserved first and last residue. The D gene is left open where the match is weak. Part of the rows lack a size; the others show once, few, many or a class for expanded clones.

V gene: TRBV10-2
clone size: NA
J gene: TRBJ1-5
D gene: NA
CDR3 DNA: TGCGCCAGCAGTGCGTACGGGAAGGACAATCAGCCCCAGCATTTT
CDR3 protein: CASSAYGKDNQPQHF

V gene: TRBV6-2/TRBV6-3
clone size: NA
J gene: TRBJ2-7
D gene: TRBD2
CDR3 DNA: TGTGCCAGCAGTTACTCGACCTTTAGCGGGAGGGCCTACGAGCAGTACTTC
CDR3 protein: CASSYSTFSGRAYEQYF

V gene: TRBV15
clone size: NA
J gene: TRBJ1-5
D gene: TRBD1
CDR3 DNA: TGTGCCACCAGCAGAGATAGGTCATCCGTGACAGGGACCAATCAGCCCCAGCATTTT
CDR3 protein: CATSRDRSSVTGTNQPQHF

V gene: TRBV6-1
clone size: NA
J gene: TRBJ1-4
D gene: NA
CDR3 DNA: TGTGCCAGCAGTGAAAGGAGGATGGGGCAGGGAGGGGAAAAACTGTTTTTT
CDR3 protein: CASSERRMGQGGEKLFF

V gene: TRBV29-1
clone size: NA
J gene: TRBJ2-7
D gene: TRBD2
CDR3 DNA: TGCAGCGTTGAGGGGCTAGCGGGAGGGAACGAGCAGTACTTC
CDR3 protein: CSVEGLAGGNEQYF

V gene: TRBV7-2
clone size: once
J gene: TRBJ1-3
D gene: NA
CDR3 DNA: TGTGCCAGCAGCTTAGGGCGGCAGCTTCGCTCTGGAAACACCATATATTTT
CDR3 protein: CASSLGRQLRSGNTIYF

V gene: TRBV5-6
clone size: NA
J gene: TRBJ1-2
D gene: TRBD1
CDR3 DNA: TGTGCCAGCAGCTACCCGGGACAGTTATATGGCTACACCTTC
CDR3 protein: CASSYPGQLYGYTF

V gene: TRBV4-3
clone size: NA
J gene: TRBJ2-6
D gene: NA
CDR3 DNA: TGCGCCAGCAGCCAAGTCGTGGGGGGATCTGGGGCCAACGTCCTGACTTTC
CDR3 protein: CASSQVVGGSGANVLTF

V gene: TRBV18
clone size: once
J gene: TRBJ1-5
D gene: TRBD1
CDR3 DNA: TGTGCCAGCTCACTTGGGACAGGCAATCAGCCCCAGCATTTT
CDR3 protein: CASSLGTGNQPQHF

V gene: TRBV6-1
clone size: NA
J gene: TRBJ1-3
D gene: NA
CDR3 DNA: TGTGCCAGCAGTGAACGAGGGGGAGACTCTGGAAACACCATATATTTT
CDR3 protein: CASSERGGDSGNTIYF

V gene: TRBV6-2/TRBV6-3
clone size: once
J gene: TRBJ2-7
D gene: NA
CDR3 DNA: TGTGCCAGCAGTTACCTTCGGACACGATCCTACGAGCAGTACTTC
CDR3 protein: CASSYLRTRSYEQYF

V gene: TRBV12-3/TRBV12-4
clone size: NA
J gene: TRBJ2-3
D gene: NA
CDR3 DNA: TGTGCCAGCAGACAGGGCTGGACAGATACGCAGTATTTT
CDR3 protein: CASRQGWTDTQYF

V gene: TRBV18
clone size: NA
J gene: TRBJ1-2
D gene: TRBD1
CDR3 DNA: TGTGCCAGCTCAACGGGGGACTCCGGGACAGGTCGTGGCTACACCTTC
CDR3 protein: CASSTGDSGTGRGYTF

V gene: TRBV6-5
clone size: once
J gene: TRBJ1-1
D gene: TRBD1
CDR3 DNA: TGTGCCAGCAGACGACAGGGGAAGGGCACTGAAGCTTTCTTT
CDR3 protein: CASRRQGKGTEAFF

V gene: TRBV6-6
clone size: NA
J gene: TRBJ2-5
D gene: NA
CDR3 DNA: TGTGCCAGCAGTTCCATGAGGGGGGGTGAGACCCAGTACTTC
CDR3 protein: CASSSMRGGETQYF

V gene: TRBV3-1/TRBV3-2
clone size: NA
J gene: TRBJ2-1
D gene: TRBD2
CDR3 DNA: TGTGCCAGCAGCCAAGACAGGACTAGCGGAAACAATGAGCAGTTCTTC
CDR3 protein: CASSQDRTSGNNEQFF

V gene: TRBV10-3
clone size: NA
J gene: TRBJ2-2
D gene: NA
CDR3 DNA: TGTGCCATCAGTGGGGGACTCCAGACCACCGGGGAGCTGTTTTTT
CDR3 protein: CAISGGLQTTGELFF

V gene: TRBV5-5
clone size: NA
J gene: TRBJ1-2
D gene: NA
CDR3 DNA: TGTGCCAGCAGCTTGGAAGGGGGCTATGGCTACACCTTC
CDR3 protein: CASSLEGGYGYTF

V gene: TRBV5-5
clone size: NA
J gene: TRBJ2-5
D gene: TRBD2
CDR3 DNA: TGTGCCAGCAGCTTGCGTAGCGGGGGCCCGTACCAAGAGACCCAGTACTTC
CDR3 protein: CASSLRSGGPYQETQYF

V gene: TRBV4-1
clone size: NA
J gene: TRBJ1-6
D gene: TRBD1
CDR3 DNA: TGCGCCAGCAGCCGAGTCGCCGGGACAGGGGTATCACCCCTCCACTTT
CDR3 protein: CASSRVAGTGVSPLHF

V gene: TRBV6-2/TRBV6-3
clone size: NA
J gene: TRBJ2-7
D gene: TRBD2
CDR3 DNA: TGTGCCAGCAGTCCCCGACTAGCGGGCTTATACGAGCAGTACTTC
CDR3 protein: CASSPRLAGLYEQYF

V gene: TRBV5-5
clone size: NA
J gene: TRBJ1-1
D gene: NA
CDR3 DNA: TGTGCCAGCAGCTTGGCTTCGGTAAACACTGAAGCTTTCTTT
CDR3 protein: CASSLASVNTEAFF

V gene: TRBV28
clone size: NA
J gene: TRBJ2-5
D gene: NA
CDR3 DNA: TGTGCCAGCAGTTTAGGGGGGATCGCGGAGGGAGAGACCCAGTACTTC
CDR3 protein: CASSLGGIAEGETQYF